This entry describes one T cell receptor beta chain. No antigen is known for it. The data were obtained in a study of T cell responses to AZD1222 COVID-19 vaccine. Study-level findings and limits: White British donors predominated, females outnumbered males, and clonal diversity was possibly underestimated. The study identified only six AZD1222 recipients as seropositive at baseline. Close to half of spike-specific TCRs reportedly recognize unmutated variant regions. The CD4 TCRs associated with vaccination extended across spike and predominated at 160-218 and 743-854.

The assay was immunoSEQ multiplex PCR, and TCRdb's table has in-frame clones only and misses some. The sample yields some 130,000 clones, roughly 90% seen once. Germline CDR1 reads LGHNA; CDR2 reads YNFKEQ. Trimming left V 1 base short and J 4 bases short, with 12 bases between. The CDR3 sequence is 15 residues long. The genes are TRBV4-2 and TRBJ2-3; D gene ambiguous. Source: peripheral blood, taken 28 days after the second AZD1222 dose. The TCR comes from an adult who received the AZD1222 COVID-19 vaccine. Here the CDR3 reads CASSQVAAMSDTQYF. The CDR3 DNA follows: TGTGCCAGCAGCCAAGTCGCTGCTATGTCAGATACGCAGTATTTT.